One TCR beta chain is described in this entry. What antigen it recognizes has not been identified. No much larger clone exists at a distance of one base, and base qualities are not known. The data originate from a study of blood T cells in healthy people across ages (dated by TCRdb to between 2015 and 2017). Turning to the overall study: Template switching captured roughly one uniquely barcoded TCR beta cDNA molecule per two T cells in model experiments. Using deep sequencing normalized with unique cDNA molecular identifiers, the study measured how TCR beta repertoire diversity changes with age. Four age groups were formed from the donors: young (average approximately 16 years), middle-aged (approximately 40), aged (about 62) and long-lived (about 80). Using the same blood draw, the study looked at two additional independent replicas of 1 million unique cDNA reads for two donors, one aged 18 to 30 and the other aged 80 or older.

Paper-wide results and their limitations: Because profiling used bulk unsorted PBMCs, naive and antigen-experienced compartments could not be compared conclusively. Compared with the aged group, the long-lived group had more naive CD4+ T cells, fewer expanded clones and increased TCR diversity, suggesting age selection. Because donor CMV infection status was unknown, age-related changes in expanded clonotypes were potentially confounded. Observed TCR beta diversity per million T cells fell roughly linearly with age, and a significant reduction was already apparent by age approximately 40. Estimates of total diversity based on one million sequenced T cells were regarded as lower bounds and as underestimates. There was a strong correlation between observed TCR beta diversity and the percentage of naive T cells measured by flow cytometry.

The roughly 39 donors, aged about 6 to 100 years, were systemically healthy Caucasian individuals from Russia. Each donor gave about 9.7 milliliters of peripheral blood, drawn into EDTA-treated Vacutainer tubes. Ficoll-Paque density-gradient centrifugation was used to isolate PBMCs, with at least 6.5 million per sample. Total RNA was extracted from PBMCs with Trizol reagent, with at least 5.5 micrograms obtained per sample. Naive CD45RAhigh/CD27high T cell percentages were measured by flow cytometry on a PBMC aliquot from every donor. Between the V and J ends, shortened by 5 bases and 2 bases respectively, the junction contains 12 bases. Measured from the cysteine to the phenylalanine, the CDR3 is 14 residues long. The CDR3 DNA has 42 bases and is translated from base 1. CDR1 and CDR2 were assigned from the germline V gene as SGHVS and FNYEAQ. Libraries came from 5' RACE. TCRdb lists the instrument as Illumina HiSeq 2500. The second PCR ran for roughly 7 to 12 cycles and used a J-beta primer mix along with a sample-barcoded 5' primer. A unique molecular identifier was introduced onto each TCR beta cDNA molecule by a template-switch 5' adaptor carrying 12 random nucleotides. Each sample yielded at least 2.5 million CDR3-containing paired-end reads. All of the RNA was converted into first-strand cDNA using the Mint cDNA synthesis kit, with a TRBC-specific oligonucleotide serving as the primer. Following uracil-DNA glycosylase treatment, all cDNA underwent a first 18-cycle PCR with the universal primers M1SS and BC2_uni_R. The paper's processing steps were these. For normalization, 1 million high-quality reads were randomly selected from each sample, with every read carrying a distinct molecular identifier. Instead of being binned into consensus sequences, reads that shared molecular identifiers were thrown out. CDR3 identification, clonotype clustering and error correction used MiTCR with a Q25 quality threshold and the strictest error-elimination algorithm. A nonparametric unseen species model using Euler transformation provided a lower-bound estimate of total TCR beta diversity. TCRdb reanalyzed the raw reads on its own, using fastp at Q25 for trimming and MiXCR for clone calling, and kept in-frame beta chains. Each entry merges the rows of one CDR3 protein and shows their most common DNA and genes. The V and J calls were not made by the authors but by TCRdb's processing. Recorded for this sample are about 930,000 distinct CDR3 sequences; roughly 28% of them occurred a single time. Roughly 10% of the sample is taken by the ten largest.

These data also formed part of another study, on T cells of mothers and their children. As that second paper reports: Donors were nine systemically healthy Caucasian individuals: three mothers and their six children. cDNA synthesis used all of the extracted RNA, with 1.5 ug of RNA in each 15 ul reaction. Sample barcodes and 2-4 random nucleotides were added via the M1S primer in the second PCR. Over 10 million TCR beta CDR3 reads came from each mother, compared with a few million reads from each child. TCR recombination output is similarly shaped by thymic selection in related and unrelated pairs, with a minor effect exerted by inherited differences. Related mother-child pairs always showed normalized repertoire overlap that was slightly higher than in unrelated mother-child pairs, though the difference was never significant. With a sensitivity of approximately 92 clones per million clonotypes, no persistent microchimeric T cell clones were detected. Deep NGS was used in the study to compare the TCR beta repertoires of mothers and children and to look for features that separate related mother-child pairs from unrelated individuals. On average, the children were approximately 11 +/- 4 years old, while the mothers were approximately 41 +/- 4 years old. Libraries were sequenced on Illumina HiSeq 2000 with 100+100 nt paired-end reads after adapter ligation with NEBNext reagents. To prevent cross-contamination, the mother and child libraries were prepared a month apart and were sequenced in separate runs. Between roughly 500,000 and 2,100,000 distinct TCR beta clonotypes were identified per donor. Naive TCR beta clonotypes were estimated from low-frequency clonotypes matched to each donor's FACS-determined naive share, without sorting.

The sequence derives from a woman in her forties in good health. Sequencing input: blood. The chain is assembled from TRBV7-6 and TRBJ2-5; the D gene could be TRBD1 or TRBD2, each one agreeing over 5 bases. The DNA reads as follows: TGTGCCAGCAGCATGGGGACCTCGCAAGAGACCCAGTACTTC. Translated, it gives CASSMGTSQETQYF.